The 8 T cell receptor beta chains in this list originate from one sample, sequenced in a study of shared T cell receptors in the human thymus (dated by TCRdb to the early 2020s). Receptors were amplified or captured by the immunoSEQ multiplex PCR assay. Sourced from immuneACCESS, this table was stored by TCRdb with only in-frame sequences that have V and J called. A share of the clones is absent; for the studies checked, an unresolved V gene accounts for under half, and the remainder has no known explanation. Within this sample are roughly 710,000 clones, with 80% to 90% of them counted one time only. In total, the top ten clones hold roughly 0.01% of the sample. These data are also associated with another study on human thymus T cells.

Sample: thymocytes. All receptors come from a girl in the first two years of life with a congenital heart defect. Donor details come from another sample of the same person, matched by shared clones.

The chain is built from TRBV19 and TRBJ2-5; 8 bases agree with TRBD1. Germline V gene lookup returns CDR1 LNHDA and CDR2 SQIVND (reference sequence). This CDR3 region has 13 residues. Losses at the gene ends were 6 bases for V and 5 bases for J; bases not matched to a gene: 5. In DNA form, the CDR3 reads TGTGCCAGTAGGGGACAGGCCCCCGAGACCCAGTACTTC. It is translated as CASRGQAPETQYF.

The chain carries TRBV28 and TRBJ1-1; 7 bases line up with TRBD1. The J segment lost 3 bases and the V segment lost 4 bases, leaving 14 bases of the junction unmatched. The CDR3 length is 17 residues. Germline CDR1 and CDR2: MDHEN and SYDVKM. In DNA form, the CDR3 reads TGTGCCAGCAGTTGCGAGGGACAGCCCCCCTTGGACACTGAAGCTTTCTTT. The encoded protein is CASSCEGQPPLDTEAFF. Together with reference TRBV28 and TRBJ1-1, the CDR3 gives the full variable domain: DVKVTQSSRYLVKRTGEKVFLECVQDMDHENMFWYRQDPGLGLRLIYFSYDVKMKEKGDIPEGYSVSREKKERFSLILESASTNQTSMYLCASSCEGQPPLDTEAFFGQGTRLTVV.

This chain uses TRBV7-8 with TRBJ2-5; TRBD2 matches 7 bases. Near its end, the DNA agrees better with TRBJ2-7, so the J call may be wrong. The length of the CDR3 is 19 residues. Germline V gives CDR1 SGHVS, CDR2 FQNEAQ. DNA of the CDR3: TGTGCCAGCAGCTTAGATAGACGGGAGGTCGGAGGCAACGCCTACGAGCAGTACTTC. Translating gives CASSLDRREVGGNAYEQYF.

This clone was seen a few times. The chain employs TRBV19 and TRBJ1-3, with TRBD1 as a possible D gene (6 bases). The CDR3 is made up of 15 amino acids. Trimming removed 9 bases from V and 4 bases from J, with 19 bases in between. Germline V gene lookup returns CDR1 LNHDA and CDR2 SQIVND (reference sequence). The CDR3 DNA is TGTGCCAGCTACGAGACCACAGGGTGGGGAAACACCATATATTTT. This gives the protein CASYETTGWGNTIYF.

This chain links TRBV9 with TRBJ1-5, with 7 positions matching TRBD1. The CDR3 sequence is 13 residues long. V dropped 9 bases and J dropped 3; count of bases not matched to a gene: 6. CDR1 and CDR2 from the germline V gene are SGDLS and YYNGEE. CDR3 region: CAIKDRANQPQHF. In DNA form, the CDR3 reads TGTGCCATCAAAGACAGGGCCAATCAGCCCCAGCATTTT.

This clone was detected only a few times. The chain uses TRBV9 and TRBJ2-1, with D uncertain. Trimming shortened V by 3 bases and J by 9 bases, and 10 bases separated the two germline ends. CDR1 and CDR2 (germline): SGDLS, YYNGEE. There are 12 residues in the CDR3. The CDR3 here is CASSGLVGEQFF. For the CDR3, the DNA is TGTGCCAGCAGCGGGTTAGTCGGTGAGCAGTTCTTC.

The rearrangement links TRBV4-1 to TRBJ2-7; D perhaps matches TRBD2 (5 bases). The CDR3 spans 13 residues. Germline CDR1 is MGHRA and CDR2 is YSYEKL. Trimming stripped 0 bases from V and 2 bases from J, with 5 bases between. CDR3: CASSQERAYEQYF. DNA for the CDR3: TGCGCCAGCAGCCAAGAGCGGGCCTACGAGCAGTACTTC.

This rearrangement joins TRBV23-1 to TRBJ2-5, with 13 bases fitting TRBD2. TRBV23-1 is an open reading frame, and its role is uncertain. The V gene end was trimmed by 9 bases and the J gene end by 5 bases; junction bases not matched to a gene: 9. The CDR3 extends over 15 amino acids. The DNA of the CDR3 is TGCGCCAGATCACTAGCGGGGGGGCCTGGGGAGACCCAGTACTTC. This sequence encodes CARSLAGGPGETQYF.